Below, 15 T cell receptor beta chains from the same sample are listed, as sequenced in a study of blood T cell repertoires in COVID-19. The table came from immunoSEQ multiplex PCR; TCRdb's copy has only in-frame clones and leaves some out. The sample gives about 110,000 clones, about nine tenths of which show up once; under 7% is in the top ten. Sequenced input: peripheral blood. The receptor set was obtained from a man between 45 and 60 years old with active or convalescent COVID-19.

The chain couples TRBV19 to TRBJ2-5; D is unclear. From germline, CDR1 is LNHDA and CDR2 SQIVND (reference sequence). This CDR3 comprises 13 residues. V shed 8 bases and J shed 1 base, with 11 bases lying between them. CDR3 DNA sequence: TGTGCCAGTTCTGGAACTATCCAAGAGACCCAGTACTTC. This translates into CASSGTIQETQYF. The variable domain in full, completed from reference TRBV19 and TRBJ2-5, reads DGGITQSPKYLFRKEGQNVTLSCEQNLNHDAMYWYRQDPGQGLRLIYYSQIVNDFQKGDIAEGYSVSREKKESFPLTVTSAQKNPTAFYLCASSGTIQETQYFGPGTRLLVL.

The rearrangement joins TRBV19 to TRBJ1-2; a weak D match, TRBD1 (5 bases). V lost 5 bases and J lost 7, with 20 bases in between. Germline-derived CDR1 and CDR2 are LNHDA and SQIVND (reference sequence). CDR3 length: 15 amino acids. The CDR3, as DNA: TGTGCCAGTAGTGCAGATGACAGCTCACTGGGTGGCTACACCTTC. Translated: CASSADDSSLGGYTF.

For the CDR3, the DNA is TGTGCCAGCAGCCAGGGGTCCGACTATGGCTACACCTTC. Protein sequence: CASSQGSDYGYTF. This rearrangement joins TRBV9 to TRBJ1-2, with a tentative D call TRBD1 (6 bases). CDR1 is SGDLS, CDR2 YYNGEE, per germline. Trimming left V 4 bases short and J 3 bases short, with 10 bases between. This CDR3 is built from 13 residues. The variable domain in full, completed from reference TRBV9 and TRBJ1-2, reads DSGVTQTPKHLITATGQRVTLRCSPRSGDLSVYWYQQSLDQGLQFLIQYYNGEERAKGNILERFSAQQFPDLHSELNLSSLELGDSALYFCASSQGSDYGYTFGSGTRLTVV.

The V call is TRBV7-9, the J call TRBJ2-1; D may be TRBD2 (5 bases). V was clipped by 5 bases and J by 5 bases, with 10 bases between them. The CDR3 contains 13 residues. Germline V CDR1 and CDR2: SEHNR, FQNEAQ (reference sequence). The CDR3 here is CASSGSADNEQFF. DNA of the CDR3: TGTGCCAGCAGCGGGAGTGCTGACAATGAGCAGTTCTTC.

V usage is TRBV6-5 and J usage is TRBJ1-1; 7 nucleotides align to TRBD1. Germline V CDR1 and CDR2: MNHEY, SVGAGI. The CDR3 loop spans 13 amino acids. The junction had 4 bases not matched to a gene; V was cut back by 4 bases and J by 5 bases. The CDR3 region has the DNA TGTGCCAGCAGTTCCCTACAGGGGACTGAAGCTTTCTTT. Translated: CASSSLQGTEAFF.

J is TRBJ1-5 and V is TRBV5-8, with 8 bases matching TRBD1. The CDR3 consists of 12 residues. J lost 12 bases, V lost 4 bases, and 6 bases had no gene match. The V gene's germline CDR1 is SGHTS and CDR2 YDEGEE. Written as DNA, the CDR3 is TGTGCCAGCAGCGTAGGACAGGGAGTCCAGCATTTT. This codes for CASSVGQGVQHF.

The chain has TRBV9 and TRBJ2-1, with 13 bases fitting TRBD2. From germline, CDR1 is SGDLS and CDR2 YYNGEE. V lost 3 bases to trimming and J lost 9 bases; unmatched junction nucleotides: 6. This CDR3 has 15 residues. The CDR3 nucleotides are TGTGCCAGCAGCGGCACCGGGACTAGCGGGGCTGAGCAGTTCTTC. Protein product: CASSGTGTSGAEQFF.

This chain uses TRBV5-4 with TRBJ2-7, with a tentative D call TRBD2 (6 bases). There are 14 residues in the CDR3. V was trimmed by 2 bases and J by 0 bases, leaving 9 bases between them. Germline-derived CDR1 and CDR2 are SGHNT and YYREEE (reference sequence). CDR3 protein: CASSFWDSSYEQYF. The CDR3 bases are TGTGCCAGCAGCTTCTGGGACTCCTCCTACGAGCAGTACTTC.

This chain uses TRBV28 with TRBJ2-3; D gene uncertain. The germline V gene encodes CDR1 MDHEN and CDR2 SYDVKM. V dropped 8 bases and J dropped 1 base, with 10 bases sitting between them. This CDR3 spans 13 amino acids. The CDR3 nucleotides are TGTGCCAGCCGAGGAGTAGGCACAGATACGCAGTATTTT. It is translated as CASRGVGTDTQYF.

V and J are TRBV5-4 and TRBJ2-7; TRBD1 might be the D (6 bases). Trimming stripped 4 bases from V and 6 bases from J, with 11 bases between. This CDR3 has 12 residues. CDR1 is SGHNT, CDR2 YYREEE, per germline (reference sequence). CDR3 sequence: CASSLETGEQYF. The DNA for the CDR3 is TGTGCCAGCAGCCTTGAGACAGGCGAGCAGTACTTC.

J is TRBJ1-2 and V is TRBV6-2 or TRBV6-3; tentative D call: TRBD1 (6 bases). This CDR3 contains 13 residues. Germline V gene sequence: CDR1 MNHEY, CDR2 SVGEGT. V dropped 2 bases and J dropped 9 bases, with 13 bases sitting between them. CDR3 sequence: CASSYRGAVSYTF. CDR3 coding DNA: TGTGCCAGCAGTTACCGGGGGGCAGTGAGCTACACCTTC.

This clone was seen a handful of times. The J gene is TRBJ2-7, the V gene TRBV29-1, with D uncertain. This CDR3 has 11 residues. V was shortened by 5 bases and J by 2 bases, with 7 bases between the two germline ends. Germline assignment: CDR1 SQVTM and CDR2 ANQGSEA. The CDR3 here is CSVSFAYEQYF. CDR3 nucleotide sequence: TGCAGCGTTTCCTTTGCCTACGAGCAGTACTTC.

This sequence joins TRBV6-5 and TRBJ2-1, with 11 bases that match TRBD2. This CDR3 spans 15 amino acids. In germline, CDR1 is MNHEY, CDR2 SVGAGI. J was trimmed by 5 bases and V by 0 bases; bases with no gene match: 0. This chain's CDR3 is CASSYSLAGDNEQFF. CDR3 in DNA: TGTGCCAGCAGTTACTCACTAGCGGGAGACAATGAGCAGTTCTTC.

This clone appeared once. This chain links TRBV10-3 with TRBJ1-5; D might be TRBD1 (6 bases). The CDR3 has 16 residues. V lost 0 bases to trimming and J lost 0 bases, with 9 bases between them. CDR1 ENHRY and CDR2 SYGVKD come from the germline V gene. The CDR3 nucleotides read TGTGCCATCAGTGAGTCGCAGGGGTATAGCAATCAGCCCCAGCATTTT. Translation: CAISESQGYSNQPQHF.

The chain employs TRBV19 and TRBJ2-2, with D perhaps TRBD2 (6 bases). CDR3 size: 15 residues. Germline loops: CDR1 LNHDA, CDR2 SQIVND (reference sequence). Deletions cut 1 base from V and 3 bases from J, with 9 bases between. The CDR3 nucleotides read TGTGCCAGTAGTATAGCGGGAGCGGACACCGGGGAGCTGTTTTTT. This codes for CASSIAGADTGELFF.